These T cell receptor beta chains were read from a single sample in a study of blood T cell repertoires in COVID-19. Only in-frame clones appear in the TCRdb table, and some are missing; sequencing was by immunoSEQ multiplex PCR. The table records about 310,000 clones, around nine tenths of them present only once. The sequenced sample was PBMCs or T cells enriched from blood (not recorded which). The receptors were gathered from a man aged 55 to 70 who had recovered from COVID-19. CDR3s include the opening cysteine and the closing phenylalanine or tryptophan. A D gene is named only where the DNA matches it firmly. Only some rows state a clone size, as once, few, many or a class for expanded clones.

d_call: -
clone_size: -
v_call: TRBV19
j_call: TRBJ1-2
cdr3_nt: TGTGCCAGTAGTTCCCAGGGAGGAGCTAACTATGGCTACACCTTC
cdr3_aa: CASSSQGGANYGYTF

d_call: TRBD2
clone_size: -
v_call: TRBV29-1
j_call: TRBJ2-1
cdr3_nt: TGCAGCGCCTCCTCAGCGGGAACCTACAATGAGCAGTTCTTC
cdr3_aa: CSASSAGTYNEQFF

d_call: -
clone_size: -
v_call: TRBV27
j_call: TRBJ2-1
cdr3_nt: TGTGCCAGCAGTACAGACAACTCGCAGTCCCATGAGCAGTTCTTC
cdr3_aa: CASSTDNSQSHEQFF

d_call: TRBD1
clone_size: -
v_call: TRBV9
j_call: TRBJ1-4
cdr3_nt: TGTGCCAGCAGCCCGGGGACAGGGGCGCGGAATGAAAAACTGTTTTTT
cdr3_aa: CASSPGTGARNEKLFF

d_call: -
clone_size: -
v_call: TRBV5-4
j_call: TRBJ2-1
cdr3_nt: TGTGCCAGCAGCTTGGACTTATCCTACAATGAGCAGTTCTTC
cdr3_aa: CASSLDLSYNEQFF

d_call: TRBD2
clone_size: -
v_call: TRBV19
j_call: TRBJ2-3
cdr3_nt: TGTGCCAGTAGTATGGGGGGAGGGATCACAGATACGCAGTATTTT
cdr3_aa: CASSMGGGITDTQYF

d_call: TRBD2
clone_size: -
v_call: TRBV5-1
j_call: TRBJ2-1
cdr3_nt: TGCGCCAGCAGCCCTGGGACTACATACGACTCCTACAATGAGCAGTTCTTC
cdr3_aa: CASSPGTTYDSYNEQFF

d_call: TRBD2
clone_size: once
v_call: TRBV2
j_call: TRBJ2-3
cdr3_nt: TGTGCCAGCAGAGTAAGCGGGACCCCTAGCACAGATACGCAGTATTTT
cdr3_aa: CASRVSGTPSTDTQYF

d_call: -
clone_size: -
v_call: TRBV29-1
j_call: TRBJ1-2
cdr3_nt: TGCAGCGTTGAGGGTCAGCGGACGTATGGCTACACCTTC
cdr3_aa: CSVEGQRTYGYTF

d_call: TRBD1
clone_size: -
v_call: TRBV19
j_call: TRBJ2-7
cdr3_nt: TGTGCCAGTAGGCGGGACAGGGCAAGCTCCTACGAGCAGTACTTC
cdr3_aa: CASRRDRASSYEQYF

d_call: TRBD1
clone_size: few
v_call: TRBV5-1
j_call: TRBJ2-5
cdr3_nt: TGCGCCAGCAGCTTGGAGGGACAGGGTGGCGAGACCCAGTACTTC
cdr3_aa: CASSLEGQGGETQYF

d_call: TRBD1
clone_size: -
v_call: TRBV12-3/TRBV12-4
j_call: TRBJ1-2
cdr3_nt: TGTGCCAGCAGCAGTACAGGGGGCGATGGCTACACCTTC
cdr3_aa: CASSSTGGDGYTF

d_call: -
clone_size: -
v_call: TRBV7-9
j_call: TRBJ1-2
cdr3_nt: TGTGCCAGCAGCTCGGGGAGGAACGGTGGCTACACCTTC
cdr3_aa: CASSSGRNGGYTF

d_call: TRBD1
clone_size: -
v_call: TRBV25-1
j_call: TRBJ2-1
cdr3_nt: TGTGCCAGCAGTGAGGTAACAGGGGTAATTAATGAGCAGTTCTTC
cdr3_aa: CASSEVTGVINEQFF

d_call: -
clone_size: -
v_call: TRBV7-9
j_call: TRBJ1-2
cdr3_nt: TGTGCCAGCAGCTTCCAGGGTTCCTATGGCTACACCTTC
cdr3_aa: CASSFQGSYGYTF

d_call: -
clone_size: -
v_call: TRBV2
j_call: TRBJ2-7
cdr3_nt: TGTGCCAGCAGTGCTTCCGGGAGAGAGTACCACGAGCAGTACTTC
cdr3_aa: CASSASGREYHEQYF

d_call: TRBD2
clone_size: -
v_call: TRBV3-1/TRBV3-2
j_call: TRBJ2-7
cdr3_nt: TGTGCCAGCAGCCAACAACTAGCGGGAGTGGGCGAGCAGTACTTC
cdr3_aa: CASSQQLAGVGEQYF

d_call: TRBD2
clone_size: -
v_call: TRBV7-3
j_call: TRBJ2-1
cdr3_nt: TGTGCCAGCAGCCCTAGGGTGGCGGGAGGGTACAATGAGCAGTTCTTC
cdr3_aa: CASSPRVAGGYNEQFF

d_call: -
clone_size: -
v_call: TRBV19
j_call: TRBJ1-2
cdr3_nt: TGTGCCGGCTACTATGGCTACACCTTC
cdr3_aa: CAGYYGYTF

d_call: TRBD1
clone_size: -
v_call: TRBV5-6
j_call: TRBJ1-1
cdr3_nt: TGTGCCAGCAGACTGAGACAGGGGACTGAAGCTTTCTTT
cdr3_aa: CASRLRQGTEAFF

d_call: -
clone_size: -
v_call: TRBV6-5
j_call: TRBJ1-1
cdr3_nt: TGTGCCAGCAGTTCGGGGGTTTGGGCAGTAGCTTTCTTT
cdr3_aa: CASSSGVWAVAFF

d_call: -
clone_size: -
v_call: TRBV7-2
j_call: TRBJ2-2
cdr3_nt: TGTGCCAGCAGCTTAGCACTTCAGGACAAGAACACCGGGGAGCTGTTTTTT
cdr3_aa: CASSLALQDKNTGELFF

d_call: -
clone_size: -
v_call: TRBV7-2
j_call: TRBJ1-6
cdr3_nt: TGTGCCAGCCACTGGGGTCGGGGGGCGGAGAATTCACCCCTCCACTTT
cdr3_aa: CASHWGRGAENSPLHF

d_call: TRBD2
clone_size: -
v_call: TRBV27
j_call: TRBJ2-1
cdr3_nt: TGTGCCAGCACCACTAGCGGGAGGTTCAATGAGCAGTTCTTC
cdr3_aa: CASTTSGRFNEQFF

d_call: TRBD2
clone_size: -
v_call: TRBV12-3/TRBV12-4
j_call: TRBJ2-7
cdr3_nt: TGTGCCAGCAGCAAGAAAGAGACTAGCGGGAACCACTTC
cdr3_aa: CASSKKETSGNHF

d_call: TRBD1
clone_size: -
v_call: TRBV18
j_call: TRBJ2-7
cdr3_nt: TGTGCCAGCTCACCAAGGACAGGGGGAGTCGAGCAGTACTTC
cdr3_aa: CASSPRTGGVEQYF

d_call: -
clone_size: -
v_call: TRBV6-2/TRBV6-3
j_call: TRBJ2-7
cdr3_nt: TGTGCCAGCAGTTACATCGCAGCCTACGAGCAGTACTTC
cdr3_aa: CASSYIAAYEQYF

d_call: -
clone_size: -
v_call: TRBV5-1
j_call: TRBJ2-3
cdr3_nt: TGCGCCAGCAGCCCGCCGGGACACCAAAACACAGATACGCAGTATTTT
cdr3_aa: CASSPPGHQNTDTQYF

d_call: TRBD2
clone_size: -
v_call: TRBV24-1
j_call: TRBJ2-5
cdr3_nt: TGTGCCACCAGTGACCGAGGGACTAGCGGGAGTCGAGGAAAGACCCAGTACTTC
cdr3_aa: CATSDRGTSGSRGKTQYF

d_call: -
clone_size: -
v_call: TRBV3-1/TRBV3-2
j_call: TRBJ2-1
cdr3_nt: TGTGCCAGCAGCCAAGTGGGCAGCAGGCTGTTCTTC
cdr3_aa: CASSQVGSRLFF

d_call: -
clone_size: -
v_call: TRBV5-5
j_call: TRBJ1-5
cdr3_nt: TGTGCCAGCAGCTTGGTCGCAGGGGTGGGACCCCAGCATTTT
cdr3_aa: CASSLVAGVGPQHF

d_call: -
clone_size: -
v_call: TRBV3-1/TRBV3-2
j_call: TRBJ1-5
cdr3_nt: TGTGCCAGCAGCCAAGCTGGAGACAATCAGCCCCAGCATTTT
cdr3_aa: CASSQAGDNQPQHF

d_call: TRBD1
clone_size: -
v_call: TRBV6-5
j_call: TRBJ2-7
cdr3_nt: TGTGCCAGCAGCGGGACAGGAGAAGAATGCCCGTACTTC
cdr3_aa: CASSGTGEECPYF

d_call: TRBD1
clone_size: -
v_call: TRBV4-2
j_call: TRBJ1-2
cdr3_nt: TGTGCCAGCAGCCTCGGACAGGGGAACTATGGCTACACCTTC
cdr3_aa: CASSLGQGNYGYTF

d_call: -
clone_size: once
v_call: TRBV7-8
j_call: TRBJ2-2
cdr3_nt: TGTGCCAGCAGCTTAGGAGTCCAGGGGGGTACCGGGGAGCTGTTTTTT
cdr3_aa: CASSLGVQGGTGELFF

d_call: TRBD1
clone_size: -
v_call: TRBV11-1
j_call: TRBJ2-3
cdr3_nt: TGTGCCAGCAGCTTACGACAGGGGAGAAGCACAGATACGCAGTATTTT
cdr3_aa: CASSLRQGRSTDTQYF